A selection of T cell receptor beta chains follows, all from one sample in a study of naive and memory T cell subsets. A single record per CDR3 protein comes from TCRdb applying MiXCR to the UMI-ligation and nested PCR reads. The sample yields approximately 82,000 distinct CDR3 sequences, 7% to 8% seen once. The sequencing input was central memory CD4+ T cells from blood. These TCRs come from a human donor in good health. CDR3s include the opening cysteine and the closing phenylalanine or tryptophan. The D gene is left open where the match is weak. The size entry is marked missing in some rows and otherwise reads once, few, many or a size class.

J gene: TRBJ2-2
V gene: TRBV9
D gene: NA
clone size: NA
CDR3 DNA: TGTGCCAGCAGCGTAGCGGGGCGGGTCCTAAACACCGGGGAGCTGTTTTTT
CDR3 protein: CASSVAGRVLNTGELFF

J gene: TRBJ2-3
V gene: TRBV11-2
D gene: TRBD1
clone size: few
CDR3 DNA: TGTGCCAGCAGCGCACAAGACAGGGTTGGCACAGATACGCAGTATTTT
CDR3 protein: CASSAQDRVGTDTQYF

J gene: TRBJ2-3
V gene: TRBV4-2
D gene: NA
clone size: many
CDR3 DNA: TGTGCCAGCAGCCAAGGGGGCGGTAGCACAGATACGCAGTATTTT
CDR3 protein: CASSQGGGSTDTQYF

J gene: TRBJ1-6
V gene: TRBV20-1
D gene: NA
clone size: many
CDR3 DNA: TGCAGTGCTATACTGACAGGCATTAATTCACCCCTCCACTTT
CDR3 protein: CSAILTGINSPLHF

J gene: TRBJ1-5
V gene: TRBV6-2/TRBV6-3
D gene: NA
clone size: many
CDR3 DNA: TGTGCCAGCACCAGGACATGGAGCAATCAGCCCCAGCATTTT
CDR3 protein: CASTRTWSNQPQHF

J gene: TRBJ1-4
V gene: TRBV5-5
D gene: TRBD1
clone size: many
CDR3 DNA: TGTGCCAGCAGCTCCGATAGGGGACAGGGTGATGAAAAACTGTTTTTT
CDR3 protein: CASSSDRGQGDEKLFF

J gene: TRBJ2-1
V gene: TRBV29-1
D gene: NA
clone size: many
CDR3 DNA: TGCAGCGCTTGGGGAAGCTCCTACAATGAGCAGTTCTTC
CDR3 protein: CSAWGSSYNEQFF

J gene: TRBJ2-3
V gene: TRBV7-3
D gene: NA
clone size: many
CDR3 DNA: TGTGCCAGCAGCTTAAGGCCACTGTCTGGCACAGATACGCAGTATTTT
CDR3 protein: CASSLRPLSGTDTQYF

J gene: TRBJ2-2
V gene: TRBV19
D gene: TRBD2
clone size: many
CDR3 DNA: TGTGCCTCTCACCCGGGACTAGTTACTCTTTCGGTCACCGGGGAGCTGTTTTTT
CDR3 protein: CASHPGLVTLSVTGELFF

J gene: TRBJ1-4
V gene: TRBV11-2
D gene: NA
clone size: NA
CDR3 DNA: TGTGCCAGCAGCTCTCGGGGGTTCGCAACTAATGAAAAACTGTTTTTT
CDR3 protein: CASSSRGFATNEKLFF

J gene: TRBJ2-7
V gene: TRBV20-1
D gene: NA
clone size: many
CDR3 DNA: TGCAGTGCGGTAATTGGGTCGGGAGAGCAGTACTTC
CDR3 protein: CSAVIGSGEQYF

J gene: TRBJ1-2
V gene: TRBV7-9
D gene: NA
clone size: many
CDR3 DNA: TGTGCCAGCAGCTTAGCCGACAGGAATTTCCACACCTTC
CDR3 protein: CASSLADRNFHTF